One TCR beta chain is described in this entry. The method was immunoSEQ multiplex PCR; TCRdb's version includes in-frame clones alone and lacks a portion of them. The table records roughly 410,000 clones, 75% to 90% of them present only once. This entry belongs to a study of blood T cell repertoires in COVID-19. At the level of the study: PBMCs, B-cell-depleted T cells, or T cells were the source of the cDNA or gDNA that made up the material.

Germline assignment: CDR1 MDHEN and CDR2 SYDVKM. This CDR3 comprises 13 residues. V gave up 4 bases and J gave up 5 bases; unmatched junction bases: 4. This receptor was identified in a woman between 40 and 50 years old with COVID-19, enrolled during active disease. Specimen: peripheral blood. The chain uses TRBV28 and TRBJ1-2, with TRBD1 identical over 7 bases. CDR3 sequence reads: CASSSTGQYGYTF. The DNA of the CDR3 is TGTGCCAGCAGTTCGACAGGGCAATATGGCTACACCTTC.